Sequencing of this T cell receptor beta chain was carried out in a study of shared clonotypes between healthy human individuals. Overall study results and limits: The sampled material consisted only of blood, and tissue repertoires are likely to differ.

Details on this clone: Its antigen is undetermined.

The germline V gene encodes CDR1 KGHSH and CDR2 LQKENI. The CDR3 length is 15 residues. V lost 3 bases and J lost 0; bases outside the gene matches: 2. For unsorted PBMC, approximately 290 ng DNA per replicate equaled 25,000 to 30,000 T cell genomes. Some clones are missing from TCRdb's copy, which holds only in-frame ones; the method was immunoSEQ multiplex PCR. The sample yields about half a million clones, 79% seen once. This chain links TRBV18 with TRBJ1-3; TRBD1 aligns across 7 bases. The sample consisted of PBMCs. This sequence was found in a woman aged 40 to 50 in good health. Some clones in this sample may be carry-over from other donors' samples. Here the CDR3 DNA reads TGTGCCAGCTCACCTAGGGACAGCTCTGGAAACACCATATATTTT. Amino acid sequence: CASSPRDSSGNTIYF.